This TCR beta chain was captured in a study of glioma-infiltrating T cells after dendritic cell vaccination. Study at large: The vaccine used monocyte-derived dendritic cells pulsed overnight with autologous tumor lysate. Patients received three intradermal dendritic cell vaccine injections at biweekly intervals.

TCRdb's table, derived via immunoSEQ multiplex PCR, lists solely in-frame clones and lacks some. The sample carries 99,000 or so clones, about 85% recorded once. Stated time point: after dendritic cell vaccination, including at tumor progression/relapse. Only patients with spare fresh-frozen tumor and over two years of follow-up were included. The source of this sequence is a human donor with glioblastoma. The sample was blood, taken after dendritic cell vaccination.

The CDR3 region has the DNA TGCGCCAGCAGCTCACGGACAGGGGGAGGAAATCGGCAGTACTTC. It codes for CASSSRTGGGNRQYF. The rearrangement joins TRBV5-1 to TRBJ2-5; TRBD1 aligns across 10 bases. There are 15 residues in the CDR3. CDR1 SGHRS and CDR2 YFSETQ come from the germline V gene. J lost 11 bases, V lost 3 bases, and 13 bases had no gene match.